The 28 T cell receptor beta chains given below trace back to one sample, sequenced in a study of blood T cell repertoires in COVID-19 (dated by TCRdb to about 2020). Libraries came from the immunoSEQ multiplex PCR assay. Held by TCRdb, this immuneACCESS table contains in-frame sequences only and omits some clones. Under half of the omission traces to an unresolved V gene where checked; the cause of the rest is unknown. This sample gives roughly 41,000 clones in total; approximately 81% of them show up just once. The ten largest clones capture about 1.5% of the sample. Sequenced sample: peripheral blood. These receptors were taken from a man aged 60 to 75 with COVID-19, enrolled during active disease.

V is TRBV4-1 and J is TRBJ2-5; TRBD1 agrees at 8 bases. V lost 4 bases and J lost 2; bases outside the gene matches: 9. The CDR3 is 16 residues long. Germline CDR1 and CDR2: MGHRA and YSYEKL. The CDR3, as DNA: TGCGCCAGCAGCCGGGGGGCAGGGGGCCTACAAGAGACCCAGTACTTC. Its translation is CASSRGAGGLQETQYF.

The chain carries TRBV6-5 and TRBJ1-2, with 7 bases that match TRBD1. V trimming: 0 bases; J trimming: 7 bases; junction bases outside the gene matches: 8. Germline lookup yields CDR1 MNHEY and CDR2 SVGAGI. The CDR3 runs 15 residues. Written as DNA, the CDR3 is TGTGCCAGCAGTTACTCCAGACAGGGCCCACCTGGCTACACCTTC. Translation gives CASSYSRQGPPGYTF.

The J gene is TRBJ2-3, the V gene TRBV6-6; a possible D gene is TRBD1 (6 bases). Germline CDR1 MNHNY, CDR2 SVGAGI (reference sequence). The CDR3 contains 15 residues. The V gene lost 4 bases and the J gene lost 3 bases, with 14 bases spanning the gap. CDR3 sequence: CASSSRGTGTDTQYF. The CDR3 nucleotides are TGTGCCAGCAGTTCCAGGGGCACTGGGACAGATACGCAGTATTTT.

The chain links TRBV3-1 (or the pseudogene TRBV3-2) to TRBJ1-3, with no clear D. CDR3 length: 14 amino acids. Trimming took 4 bases from V and 3 from J, leaving 10 bases between them. Per germline, CDR1 LGHDT and CDR2 YNNKEL (reference sequence). The CDR3 loop is CASSRLRVGNTIYF. The CDR3 bases are TGTGCCAGCAGCCGGCTGCGGGTTGGAAACACCATATATTTT.

The chain joins TRBV19 to TRBJ2-1; a possible D gene is TRBD2 (6 bases). Germline CDR1 is LNHDA and CDR2 is SQIVND (reference sequence). Trimming removed 5 bases at V and 9 bases at J, with 17 bases between. The CDR3 loop spans 14 amino acids. The CDR3 DNA reads TGTGCCAGTAGTGAGGCTAGCGTTAATGGTGAGCAGTTCTTC. Encoded protein: CASSEASVNGEQFF.

This chain connects TRBV10-1 to TRBJ1-5; a weak D match, TRBD1 (6 bases). Germline V CDR1 and CDR2: WNHNN, SYGVQD (reference sequence). With 5 bases removed from V and 6 bases from J, the gap between germline ends came to 14 bases. The CDR3 has 14 residues. For the CDR3, the DNA is TGCGCCAGCAGTTCCGGGACAACGGGTCAGCCCCAGCATTTT. It yields the protein CASSSGTTGQPQHF.

CDR3 in DNA: TGTGCCAGCAGCCAACTGGGGGCAGGGGCCAACGTCCTGACTTTC. Its protein product is CASSQLGAGANVLTF. The V call is TRBV3-1 (or the pseudogene TRBV3-2), the J call TRBJ2-6; possible D gene TRBD1, 6 bases. Germline lookup yields CDR1 LGHDT and CDR2 YNNKEL (reference sequence). Trimming shortened V by 2 bases and J by 4 bases, and 9 bases separated the two germline ends. There are 15 residues in the CDR3.

V usage is TRBV18 and J usage is TRBJ1-3; D is perhaps TRBD1 (5 bases). Germline V CDR1 and CDR2: KGHSH, LQKENI. Trimming shortened V by 2 bases and J by 9 bases, and 17 bases separated the two germline ends. The CDR3 runs 15 residues. The CDR3 is CASSPTTEWPGTIYF. CDR3 bases: TGTGCCAGCTCACCAACGACAGAATGGCCGGGCACCATATATTTT.

The rearrangement links TRBV6-1 to TRBJ2-1, with 8 bases lining up with TRBD2. Germline V gene data show CDR1 as MNHNS and CDR2 as SASEGT. CDR3 size: 15 residues. V gave up 1 base and J gave up 9 bases; unmatched junction bases: 8. The CDR3: CASSEVGLVQTEQFF. DNA of the CDR3: TGTGCCAGCAGTGAAGTGGGACTAGTTCAAACTGAGCAGTTCTTC.

This sequence joins TRBV9 and TRBJ1-2; D uncertain. The CDR3 length is 15 residues. CDR1 is SGDLS and CDR2 is YYNGEE in the germline V gene. The V and J ends lost 0 bases and 5 bases respectively, with 14 bases between them. Here the CDR3 DNA reads TGTGCCAGCAGCGTAGCGGGTGCCTTGGATTATGGCTACACCTTC. Encoded protein: CASSVAGALDYGYTF.

This clone has more than one count but fewer than ten. The same CDR3 can be traced to other DNA sequences in this sample. This sequence joins TRBV6-5 and TRBJ1-1; no reliable D call. Germline loops: CDR1 MNHEY, CDR2 SVGAGI. V was clipped by 7 bases and J by 2 bases, with 5 bases between them. The CDR3 is made up of 11 amino acids. The CDR3 DNA reads TGTGCCAGCAAACACAACACTGAAGCTTTCTTT. As protein: CASKHNTEAFF.

J is TRBJ1-2 and V is TRBV25-1; TRBD1 might be the D (6 bases). The CDR3 is 12 residues long. The V end was cut by 11 bases, the J end by 4 bases, with 14 bases between. In germline, CDR1 is MGHDK, CDR2 SYGVNS. CDR3: CASGQGRYGYTF. The DNA for the CDR3 is TGTGCCTCGGGGCAGGGGCGCTATGGCTACACCTTC.

This clone has more than one count but fewer than ten. The chain employs TRBV19 and TRBJ2-3, with 8 bases aligning to TRBD2. V was clipped by 4 bases and J by 4 bases; unmatched bases: 1. Germline values: CDR1 LNHDA, CDR2 SQIVND (reference sequence). The CDR3 is made up of 13 amino acids. CDR3 nucleotides: TGTGCCAGTAGTAACGGGAGGGCAGATACGCAGTATTTT. Amino acids: CASSNGRADTQYF.

J is TRBJ1-4 and V is TRBV6-5; TRBD1 aligns across 11 bases. Germline CDR1 MNHEY, CDR2 SVGAGI. CDR3 size: 16 residues. V trimming: 2 bases; J trimming: 10 bases; junction bases outside the gene matches: 9. This CDR3 is CASSYGQGAGIGKLFF. In DNA form, the CDR3 reads TGTGCCAGCAGTTACGGACAGGGGGCGGGGATTGGAAAACTGTTTTTT.

The V and J genes are TRBV6-5 and TRBJ1-6; TRBD1 aligns across 9 bases. V was pared by 5 bases and J by 10 bases, with 9 bases of the junction left unmatched. The germline CDR1 and CDR2 sequences are MNHEY and SVGAGI. The CDR3 contains 15 residues. Here the CDR3 DNA reads TGTGCCAGCAGTAACGGACAGGGGATAGGATCACCCCTCCACTTT. This gives the protein CASSNGQGIGSPLHF.

The CDR3 DNA reads TGCAGCGTTTTAATCGGGACAGGGGCCTATGGCTACACCTTC. This sequence encodes CSVLIGTGAYGYTF. The chain employs TRBV29-1 and TRBJ1-2, with 10 bases that match TRBD1. CDR3 length: 14 amino acids. Losses at the gene ends were 5 bases for V and 4 bases for J; bases not matched to a gene: 7. Germline assignment: CDR1 SQVTM and CDR2 ANQGSEA.

The chain recombines TRBV4-3 with TRBJ2-1; D possibly corresponds to TRBD2 (6 bases). Trimming cost V 3 bases and J 10 bases, with 13 bases left between them. Germline CDR1 and CDR2: LGHNA and YSLEER. CDR3 size: 13 residues. CDR3 region: CASSQEGPGEQFF. CDR3 bases: TGCGCCAGCAGCCAGGAGGGGCCTGGGGAGCAGTTCTTC.

CDR3 sequence: CASSQGGRGGSPLHF. The CDR3 nucleotides read TGTGCCAGCAGCCAAGGAGGCAGGGGCGGATCACCCCTCCACTTT. The chain is built from TRBV4-2 and TRBJ1-6, with a possible D match to TRBD1 (6 bases). The CDR3 totals 15 residues. V was cut by 1 base and J by 10 bases, with 14 bases left in between. The germline gives CDR1 LGHNA, CDR2 YNFKEQ.

V usage is TRBV5-5 and J usage is TRBJ1-1; 10 nucleotides align to TRBD1. This CDR3 region has 15 residues. Germline trimming cut 3 bases from V and 4 bases from J; bases unmatched to any gene: 6. The germline V gene encodes CDR1 SGHKS and CDR2 YYEKEE (reference sequence). In nucleotides, the CDR3 is TGTGCCAGCAGCTCCCGACAGGGGGCCGGCACTGAAGCTTTCTTT. This gives the protein CASSSRQGAGTEAFF.

The genes are TRBV4-3 and TRBJ2-7, with TRBD1 identical over 9 bases. CDR1 and CDR2 from the germline V gene are LGHNA and YSLEER. The CDR3 sequence is 15 residues long. Trimming removed 3 bases from V and 2 bases from J; junction bases left unmatched: 5. The CDR3 protein is CASSQETGGAYEQYF. The CDR3 bases are TGCGCCAGCAGCCAGGAGACAGGGGGGGCCTACGAGCAGTACTTC.

CDR3 nucleotides: TGTGCCAGCAGCGACAGGGTCCAACAGCCCCAGCATTTT. Encoded protein: CASSDRVQQPQHF. The rearrangement joins TRBV7-2 to TRBJ1-5, with TRBD1 identical over 7 bases. Germline V gene data show CDR1 as SGHTA and CDR2 as FQGNSA. The CDR3 sequence is 13 residues long. V trimming: 5 bases; J trimming: 7 bases; junction bases outside the gene matches: 5. Combining the CDR3 with reference TRBV7-2 and TRBJ1-5 gives the whole variable domain GAGVSQSPSNKVTEKGKDVELRCDPISGHTALYWYRQSLGQGLEFLIYFQGNSAPDKSGLPSDRFSAERTGGSVSTLTIQRTQQEDSAVYLCASSDRVQQPQHFGDGTRLSIL.

V is TRBV24-1 and J is TRBJ2-7, with TRBD1 matching 10 bases. This CDR3 is 15 amino acids long. In germline, CDR1 is KGHDR, CDR2 SFDVKD. V dropped 4 bases and J dropped 3; count of bases not matched to a gene: 5. The CDR3 nucleotides are TGTGCCACCAGTGACCGGACAGGGGGGAGCTACGAGCAGTACTTC. Protein product: CATSDRTGGSYEQYF.

The chain couples TRBV5-6 to TRBJ2-5; 11 bases match TRBD2. The CDR3 covers 16 residues. Germline trimming cut 2 bases from V and 4 bases from J; bases unmatched to any gene: 7. CDR1 and CDR2 from the germline V gene are SGHDT and YYEEEE. As DNA, the CDR3 is TGTGCCAGCAGCTTCACTAGCGGGAGTGCGAGAGAGACCCAGTACTTC. Translated, it gives CASSFTSGSARETQYF.

V is TRBV15 and J is TRBJ1-3, with a possible D match to TRBD1 (6 bases). Trimming stripped 0 bases from V and 2 bases from J, with 11 bases between. Looked up from germline, CDR1 is LNHNV and CDR2 is YYDKDF (reference sequence). The CDR3 is 16 amino acids. The CDR3, as DNA: TGTGCCACCAGCAGAGATAGGGGGGGAGCTGGAAACACCATATATTTT. Translated, it gives CATSRDRGGAGNTIYF.

The J gene is TRBJ2-7, the V gene TRBV28; 8 positions agree with TRBD1. CDR3 length: 15 amino acids. J gave up 0 bases and V 6 bases, and 7 bases lay outside the gene matches. Germline CDR1 is MDHEN and CDR2 is SYDVKM. Here the CDR3 DNA reads TGTGCCAGCAGGCGCGACAGGGGTTTCTCCTACGAGCAGTACTTC. Its translation is CASRRDRGFSYEQYF.

J is TRBJ1-2 and V is TRBV6-5; TRBD1 matches at 9 bases. V trimming: 6 bases; J trimming: 7 bases; junction bases outside the gene matches: 9. Germline V CDR1 and CDR2: MNHEY, SVGAGI. The CDR3 spans 14 residues. The CDR3 DNA reads TGTGCCAGCAGCACAGGGGGCTGGTATGGTGGCTACACCTTC. Amino acids: CASSTGGWYGGYTF.

The chain links TRBV7-2 to TRBJ1-2; no clear D. This CDR3 is built from 12 residues. CDR1 SGHTA and CDR2 FQGNSA come from the germline V gene. Trimming shortened V by 1 base and J by 8 bases, and 8 bases separated the two germline ends. The CDR3 nucleotides read TGTGCCAGCAGCTTAGTAGGAGACGGCTACACCTTC. This encodes CASSLVGDGYTF.

V gene TRBV19 combines with J gene TRBJ2-1; 11 bases align to TRBD2. Germline trimming cut 6 bases from V and 4 bases from J; bases unmatched to any gene: 14. The CDR3 runs 18 residues. Germline assignment: CDR1 LNHDA and CDR2 SQIVND (reference sequence). The CDR3 coding sequence is TGTGCCAGTAGGTCAACTAGCGGGGGACGCCGATTGTACAATGAGCAGTTCTTC. Its translation: CASRSTSGGRRLYNEQFF.